A selection of T cell receptor beta chains follows, all from one sample in a study of identical twins. TCRdb recomputed calls from the 5' RACE reads with MiXCR, one row per CDR3 protein. Seen here are 500,000 or so distinct CDR3 sequences, less than 25% observed once, and the top ten hold around 0.9%. A further study also used this sample, focusing on T cells expressing NK-cell markers.

What was sequenced was CD4+ T cells sorted from blood. These TCRs come from a woman younger than 30 in good health. CDR3s include the opening cysteine and the closing phenylalanine or tryptophan. A D gene is named only where the DNA matches it firmly. Part of the rows lack a size; the others show once, few, many or a class for expanded clones.

d_call	clone_size	v_call	j_call	cdr3_aa	cdr3_nt
-	many	TRBV5-4	TRBJ1-2	CASSLNPGGNYGYTF	TGTGCCAGCAGCCTAAACCCGGGGGGAAACTATGGCTACACCTTC
-	many	TRBV11-2	TRBJ2-1	CASSSRSAISYNEQFF	TGTGCCAGCAGCTCCCGATCTGCGATCTCCTACAATGAGCAGTTCTTC
-	few	TRBV20-1	TRBJ2-1	CSAREYVADNEQFF	TGCAGTGCTAGAGAGTATGTAGCGGACAATGAGCAGTTCTTC
-	few	TRBV6-1	TRBJ2-3	CASTHGGKGTQYF	TGTGCCAGCACCCACGGAGGGAAGGGTACGCAGTATTTT
-	-	TRBV7-2	TRBJ1-2	CASSQIQGYYGYTF	TGTGCCAGCAGCCAAATTCAGGGATACTATGGCTACACCTTC
TRBD2	few	TRBV24-1	TRBJ2-1	CATSDPHGSGGKNNEQFF	TGTGCCACCAGTGACCCCCACGGAAGCGGGGGGAAGAACAATGAGCAGTTCTTC
TRBD2	few	TRBV29-1	TRBJ2-1	CSVIPGLAGNSYNEQFF	TGCAGCGTTATCCCGGGACTAGCGGGGAACTCCTACAATGAGCAGTTCTTC
TRBD1	-	TRBV6-1	TRBJ1-5	CASSKGTVDQPQHF	TGTGCCAGCAGTAAAGGGACAGTTGATCAGCCCCAGCATTTT
-	-	TRBV7-9	TRBJ2-3	CASSLSVGGQTDTQYF	TGTGCCAGCAGCTTAAGTGTGGGGGGCCAAACAGATACGCAGTATTTT
-	-	TRBV9	TRBJ2-7	CASSVAQGGTYEQYF	TGTGCCAGCAGCGTAGCCCAGGGCGGGACCTACGAGCAGTACTTC